Sequencing of this T cell receptor (beta chain) was carried out in a study of cytomegalovirus exposure and HLA in healthy donors. Notes on the study in general: In most subjects, TCR beta sequences reportedly gave accurate predictions of HLA-A and HLA-B alleles. Across all donors, roughly uniform sequencing depth was an assumption of the presence/absence analyses.

Vbeta (60) and Jbeta (13) primers were used in the PCR. This table comes from immunoSEQ multiplex PCR, and its TCRdb copy is limited to in-frame clones, with some not included. The data show fewer than 200,000 clones, with around 81% seen just once and 5% to 7% held by the top ten. As for this clone: The antigen is unknown.

Looked up from germline, CDR1 is MNHEY and CDR2 is SVGAGI. This CDR3 region has 14 residues. The germline V and J ends were trimmed by 2 bases and 2 bases, with 6 bases remaining between them. This rearrangement joins TRBV6-5 to TRBJ1-4; the D is unclear. The TCR was taken from a man aged 35 to 55 in good health and CMV-seronegative. The material sequenced was PBMCs. The CDR3 sequence: CASSYGPTNEKLFF. Written as DNA, the CDR3 is TGTGCCAGCAGTTACGGGCCCACTAATGAAAAACTGTTTTTT.